The present TCR beta chain was sequenced within a study of blood T cell repertoires in COVID-19. Study overall: PBMCs, B-cell-depleted T cells, or T cells provided the cDNA or gDNA that made up the material.

CDR3 length: 14 residues. Trimming left V 0 bases short and J 1 base short, with 8 bases between. Germline-derived CDR1 and CDR2 are SGHRS and YFSETQ. Repertoires were generated with immunoSEQ multiplex PCR, while TCRdb's copy carries only in-frame clones and drops some. The data contain approximately 100,000 clones, about four fifths of them singletons. This receptor was taken from a man between 60 and 70 years old with acute or convalescent COVID-19. Source material: peripheral blood. V is TRBV5-1 and J is TRBJ2-7; D unresolved. The CDR3 sequence: CASSLATTSYEQYF. CDR3 sequence (DNA): TGCGCCAGCAGCTTGGCCACTACATCCTACGAGCAGTACTTC.